This is a list of T cell receptor beta chains from one sample in a study of vaccination and CD4 T cells after COVID-19. TCRdb called the PCR reads again in MiXCR, with one record for every CDR3 protein. The sample consists of roughly 8,000 distinct CDR3 sequences, roughly 43% of them appearing once. No antigen has been identified for these receptors. Sequenced sample: CD4+ T cells from blood, cultured in vitro. All receptors come from a human donor in good health. Both conserved end residues are part of each CDR3. The D gene is left open where the match is weak. The size field is filled for only some rows; it gives once, few, many or a size class.

clone_size d_call j_call v_call cdr3_aa cdr3_nt
. TRBD2 TRBJ2-3 TRBV5-1 CASSGIPSGRGTDTQYF TGCGCCAGCAGTGGGATCCCTAGCGGGAGAGGAACAGATACGCAGTATTTT
. TRBD1 TRBJ1-1 TRBV20-1 CSASRTGGTEAFF TGCAGTGCCTCCCGGACAGGGGGCACTGAAGCTTTCTTT
. . TRBJ2-3 TRBV5-1 CASSTLNTDTQYF TGCGCCAGCAGCACCCTAAACACAGATACGCAGTATTTT
few TRBD2 TRBJ2-5 TRBV5-5 CASSLVTSVVQETQYF TGTGCCAGCAGCTTGGTGACTAGCGTAGTTCAAGAGACCCAGTACTTC
. . TRBJ2-5 TRBV6-1 CAIGGRDMQETQYF TGTGCCATCGGTGGCCGGGACATGCAAGAGACCCAGTACTTC
few TRBD2 TRBJ2-7 TRBV7-8 CASSFRTSYEQYF TGTGCCAGCAGCTTTCGGACTAGCTACGAGCAGTACTTC
few . TRBJ1-5 TRBV7-8 CASREQVNQPQHF TGTGCCAGCAGGGAGCAGGTGAATCAGCCCCAGCATTTT
. TRBD1 TRBJ1-2 TRBV25-1 CASRGQGDLLYGYTF TGTGCCAGCCGGGGACAGGGGGATCTCCTTTATGGCTACACCTTC
once . TRBJ2-1 TRBV6-5 CASSWTKGSYNEQFF TGTGCCAGCAGTTGGACGAAAGGGTCCTACAATGAGCAGTTCTTC
. TRBD1 TRBJ1-6 TRBV27 CASCRGSSYNSPLHF TGTGCCAGCTGCAGGGGGAGCTCCTATAATTCACCCCTCCACTTT
. TRBD1 TRBJ2-7 TRBV29-1 CSVGDSVGVGQYF TGCAGCGTGGGGGACAGTGTCGGGGTCGGGCAGTACTTC
few . TRBJ1-5 TRBV19 CASSRGTSAGNQPQHF TGTGCCAGTAGTCGAGGGACTTCCGCGGGTAATCAGCCCCAGCATTTT
. TRBD1 TRBJ1-2 TRBV10-3 CAIGGQGAAYGYTF TGTGCCATCGGTGGGCAGGGGGCAGCCTATGGCTACACCTTC
few TRBD1 TRBJ1-6 TRBV27 CASSLTGQGNSPLHF TGTGCCAGCAGTTTAACGGGACAGGGGAATTCACCCCTCCACTTT
few TRBD1 TRBJ1-1 TRBV7-2 CASSPGQGSAEAFF TGTGCCAGCAGCCCGGGACAGGGGAGCGCTGAAGCTTTCTTT
few . TRBJ1-1 TRBV24-1 CATGGEGGTEAFF TGTGCCACTGGGGGGGAAGGAGGGACTGAAGCTTTCTTT
. . TRBJ1-2 TRBV6-1 CASLTFGVGYTF TGTGCCAGCCTCACGTTCGGGGTTGGCTACACCTTC
. . TRBJ1-2 TRBV27 CASSLTSNYGYTF TGTGCCAGCAGTTTAACCAGCAACTATGGCTACACCTTC
. TRBD2 TRBJ2-5 TRBV28 CASSFGLAGGQETQYF TGTGCCAGCAGTTTCGGACTAGCGGGGGGGCAGGAGACCCAGTACTTC
. . TRBJ2-3 TRBV20-1 CSAGEGSATRAQYF TGCAGTGCTGGAGAGGGATCAGCGACTCGGGCGCAGTATTTT
few TRBD1 TRBJ1-1 TRBV7-2 CASRLDRDRITNTEAFF TGTGCCAGCAGACTCGACCGGGACAGGATTACGAACACTGAAGCTTTCTTT
. TRBD2 TRBJ2-7 TRBV6-2/TRBV6-3 CASSYVRGGYSYEQYF TGTGCCAGCAGTTATGTGCGGGGGGGCTACTCCTACGAGCAGTACTTC
. TRBD1 TRBJ2-5 TRBV19 CASKLSGTEKETQYF TGTGCCAGCAAACTCTCCGGGACAGAGAAAGAGACCCAGTACTTC
. . TRBJ1-1 TRBV6-1 CASSPQGKEAFF TGTGCCAGCAGTCCTCAGGGGAAAGAAGCTTTCTTT
. . TRBJ1-6 TRBV9 CASSVDVNSPLHF TGTGCCAGCAGCGTAGATGTGAATTCACCCCTCCACTTT
. . TRBJ1-6 TRBV20-1 CSARAESSYNSPLHF TGCAGTGCTAGGGCGGAGAGCTCCTATAATTCACCCCTCCACTTT
. TRBD1 TRBJ2-5 TRBV20-1 CSAPGQGGVETQYF TGCAGTGCCCCGGGACAGGGAGGTGTCGAGACCCAGTACTTC
large . TRBJ2-3 TRBV20-1 CSAVGQRYRPDTQYF TGCAGTGCCGTAGGGCAGCGGTATCGCCCAGATACGCAGTATTTT
few . TRBJ1-1 TRBV20-1 CSARVLQFEAFF TGCAGTGCTAGAGTCTTACAGTTTGAAGCTTTCTTT
. . TRBJ1-5 TRBV2 CASRGDRQAGTQHF TGTGCCAGCAGAGGGGACCGACAGGCAGGGACCCAGCATTTT
. . TRBJ2-7 TRBV11-2 CASSLVASYEQYF TGTGCCAGCAGCTTAGTCGCGTCCTACGAGCAGTACTTC
once TRBD2 TRBJ2-3 TRBV5-6 CASSLPGLAGGDTQYF TGTGCCAGCAGCTTACCGGGACTAGCGGGAGGAGATACGCAGTATTTT
few TRBD1 TRBJ1-6 TRBV10-2 CASSEAGGSSPLHF TGCGCCAGCAGTGAGGCAGGGGGCAGTTCACCCCTCCACTTT
few . TRBJ1-1 TRBV10-1 CASKKTTGYTEAFF TGCGCCAGCAAGAAAACAACAGGGTACACTGAAGCTTTCTTT
few . TRBJ2-5 TRBV4-3 CASSQEARPQETQYF TGCGCCAGCAGCCAAGAGGCTAGACCCCAAGAGACCCAGTACTTC
. . TRBJ2-3 TRBV5-6 CASSLGRGQYF TGTGCCAGCAGCTTGGGCAGGGGTCAGTATTTT
. . TRBJ1-1 TRBV11-2 CASSLVGLRTEAFF TGTGCCAGCAGCTTGGTTGGCTTACGGACTGAAGCTTTCTTT
. TRBD1 TRBJ2-1 TRBV6-2/TRBV6-3 CASNRGQGVYEQFF TGTGCCAGCAACCGGGGACAGGGGGTCTATGAGCAGTTCTTC
few TRBD1 TRBJ1-5 TRBV15 CATSRVGTGNQPQHF TGTGCCACCAGCAGGGTCGGGACAGGGAATCAGCCCCAGCATTTT
once . TRBJ2-6 TRBV5-6 CASSWAAGTGANVLTF TGTGCCAGCAGCTGGGCGGCAGGGACTGGGGCCAACGTCCTGACTTTC
. TRBD2 TRBJ2-7 TRBV6-2/TRBV6-3 CASRLPTSSTSGGATYEQYF TGTGCCAGCAGACTTCCAACTTCTTCGACTAGCGGGGGAGCGACCTACGAGCAGTACTTC
few . TRBJ2-5 TRBV5-1 CATSYIPQETQYF TGCGCCACCTCTTATATTCCCCAAGAGACCCAGTACTTC
few TRBD1 TRBJ2-7 TRBV20-1 CSYLSRGIPYEQYF TGCAGTTACCTAAGCAGGGGGATTCCCTACGAGCAGTACTTC
. . TRBJ1-1 TRBV5-1 CASRLVDEWDTEAFF TGCGCCAGCAGGCTTGTCGATGAATGGGACACTGAAGCTTTCTTT
few . TRBJ1-6 TRBV7-2 CASSFDGGAGSPLHF TGTGCCAGCAGCTTTGATGGGGGCGCTGGATCACCCCTCCACTTT
. . TRBJ2-1 TRBV25-1 CASSEPGNNEQFF TGTGCCAGCAGTGAGCCGGGGAACAATGAGCAGTTCTTC
. . TRBJ2-2 TRBV5-4 CASSLDRPNTGELFF TGTGCCAGCAGCTTGGACAGGCCGAACACCGGGGAGCTGTTTTTT
. . TRBJ1-2 TRBV7-9 CASTIGQRINYGYTF TGTGCCAGCACAATAGGGCAGAGGATAAACTATGGCTACACCTTC
. . TRBJ2-1 TRBV27 CASSLVGSNEQFF TGTGCCAGCAGCCTTGTCGGGTCCAATGAGCAGTTCTTC
. TRBD2 TRBJ2-3 TRBV30 CAWTSSTSQQYF TGTGCCTGGACCTCCTCGACTAGCCAGCAGTATTTT
. . TRBJ2-5 TRBV7-7 CASSLALGAPETQYF TGTGCCAGCAGCTTAGCTCTCGGGGCCCCAGAGACCCAGTACTTC
. TRBD1 TRBJ1-3 TRBV6-1 CASTSGTGTGNTIYF TGTGCCAGCACCTCCGGGACAGGGACTGGAAACACCATATATTTT
. TRBD1 TRBJ1-1 TRBV2 CASSEEDRGNTEAFF TGTGCCAGCAGTGAAGAGGACAGGGGTAACACTGAAGCTTTCTTT
. . TRBJ1-6 TRBV12-3/TRBV12-4 CASSLGGDSPLHF TGTGCCAGCAGTTTAGGTGGGGACTCACCCCTCCACTTT
. TRBD1 TRBJ2-1 TRBV5-4 CASSSQGASRNEQFF TGTGCCAGCAGTAGTCAGGGGGCTAGTAGGAATGAGCAGTTCTTC
. . TRBJ2-2 TRBV24-1 CATSRTDTGELFF TGTGCCACCAGTAGGACCGACACCGGGGAGCTGTTTTTT
. . TRBJ1-1 TRBV20-1 CSARVGVAAFF TGCAGTGCTAGAGTCGGCGTAGCAGCTTTCTTT
few . TRBJ1-2 TRBV5-4 CASSLGRGSGYTF TGTGCCAGCAGCTTGGGACGGGGTAGTGGCTACACCTTC
few TRBD1 TRBJ1-2 TRBV5-1 CASSNRQGTNYGYTF TGCGCCAGCAGTAATCGACAGGGGACTAACTATGGCTACACCTTC
. TRBD2 TRBJ2-2 TRBV19 CASHAGGGTGELFF TGTGCCAGTCACGCGGGAGGGGGCACCGGGGAGCTGTTTTTT